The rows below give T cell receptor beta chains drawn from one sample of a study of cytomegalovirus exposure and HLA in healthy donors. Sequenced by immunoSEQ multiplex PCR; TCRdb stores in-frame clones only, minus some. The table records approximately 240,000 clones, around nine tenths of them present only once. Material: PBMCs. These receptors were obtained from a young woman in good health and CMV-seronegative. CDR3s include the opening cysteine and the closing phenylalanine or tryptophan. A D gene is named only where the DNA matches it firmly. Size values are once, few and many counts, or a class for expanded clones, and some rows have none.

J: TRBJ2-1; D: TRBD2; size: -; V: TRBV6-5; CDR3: CASSSSGLAGEQFF; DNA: TGTGCCAGCAGTTCCAGCGGACTAGCAGGGGAGCAGTTCTTC
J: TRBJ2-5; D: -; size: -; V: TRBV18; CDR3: CASSPTDRDALWETQYF; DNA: TGTGCCAGCTCACCCACCGACCGGGATGCCCTTTGGGAGACCCAGTACTTC
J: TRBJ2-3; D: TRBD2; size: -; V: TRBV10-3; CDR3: CAISESAGGSTDTQYF; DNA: TGTGCCATCAGTGAAAGCGCGGGAGGGAGCACAGATACGCAGTATTTT
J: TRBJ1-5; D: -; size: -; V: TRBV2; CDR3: CASTVRGIVGLNQPQHF; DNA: TGTGCCAGCACAGTCCGGGGGATCGTCGGTCTGAATCAGCCCCAGCATTTT
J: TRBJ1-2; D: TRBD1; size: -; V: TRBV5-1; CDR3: CASSPGQGPDYGYTF; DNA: TGCGCCAGCAGCCCCGGACAGGGTCCGGATTATGGCTACACCTTC
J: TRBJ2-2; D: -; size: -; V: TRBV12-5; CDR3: CASGLVLSTTGELFF; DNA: TGTGCTAGTGGTTTGGTACTGAGTACTACCGGGGAGCTGTTTTTT
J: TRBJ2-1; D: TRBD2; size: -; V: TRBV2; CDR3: CASSVRLAETNEQFF; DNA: TGTGCCAGCAGTGTACGACTAGCGGAGACCAATGAGCAGTTCTTC
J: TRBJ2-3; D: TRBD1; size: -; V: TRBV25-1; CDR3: CASSEPGQREDTQYF; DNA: TGTGCCAGCAGTGAACCGGGACAGAGGGAAGATACGCAGTATTTT
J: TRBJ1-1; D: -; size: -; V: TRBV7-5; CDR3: CARSLVPGCYAFF; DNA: TGTGCCAGAAGCTTAGTCCCCGGTTGTTACGCTTTCTTT
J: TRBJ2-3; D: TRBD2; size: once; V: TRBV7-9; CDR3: CASSLTSGRATDTQYF; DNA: TGTGCCAGCAGCTTAACTAGCGGGAGGGCCACAGATACGCAGTATTTT
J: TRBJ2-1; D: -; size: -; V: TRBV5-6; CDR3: CASSLGILAEIYNEQFF; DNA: TGTGCCAGCAGCTTGGGGATTTTGGCGGAGATCTACAATGAGCAGTTCTTC
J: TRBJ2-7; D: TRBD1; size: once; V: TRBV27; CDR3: CASSTGTGVPYEQYF; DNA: TGTGCCAGCAGCACCGGGACAGGGGTTCCATACGAGCAGTACTTC
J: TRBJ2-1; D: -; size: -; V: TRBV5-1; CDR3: CASSSRLSSSYNEQFF; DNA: TGCGCCAGCAGCTCGAGACTATCCAGCTCCTACAATGAGCAGTTCTTC
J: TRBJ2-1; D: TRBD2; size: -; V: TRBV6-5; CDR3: CASSYSNGERGEQFF; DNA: TGTGCCAGCAGTTACTCGAATGGGGAGCGGGGTGAGCAGTTCTTC
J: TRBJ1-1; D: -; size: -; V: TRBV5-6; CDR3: CASSFWATNTEAFF; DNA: TGTGCCAGCAGCTTTTGGGCTACGAACACTGAAGCTTTCTTT
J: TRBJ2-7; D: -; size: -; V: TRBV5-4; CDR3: CASSLGALSYEQYF; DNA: TGTGCCAGCAGCCTTGGAGCTCTATCCTACGAGCAGTACTTC
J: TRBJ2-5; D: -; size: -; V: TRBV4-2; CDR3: CASSLGTPSPQETQYF; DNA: TGTGCCAGCAGCCTTGGGACACCCAGCCCCCAAGAGACCCAGTACTTC
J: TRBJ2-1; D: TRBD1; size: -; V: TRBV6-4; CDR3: CASSDSDRGEQFF; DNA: TGTGCCAGCAGTGACTCCGACAGGGGTGAGCAGTTCTTC
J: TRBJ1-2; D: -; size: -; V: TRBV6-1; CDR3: CASSEQGKYGYTF; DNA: TGTGCCAGCAGTGAGCAGGGCAAGTATGGCTACACCTTC
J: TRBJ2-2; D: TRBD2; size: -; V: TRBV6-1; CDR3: CASSVSGRPLAGELFF; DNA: TGTGCCAGCAGTGTTAGCGGGAGGCCCCTAGCCGGGGAGCTGTTTTTT
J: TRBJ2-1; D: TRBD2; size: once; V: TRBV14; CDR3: CASSHSSGSWNEQFF; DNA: TGTGCCAGCAGCCATTCTAGCGGGTCTTGGAATGAGCAGTTCTTC
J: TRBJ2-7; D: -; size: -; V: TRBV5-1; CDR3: CASSSDPGVYEQYF; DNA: TGCGCCAGCAGCTCCGACCCGGGAGTTTACGAGCAGTACTTC
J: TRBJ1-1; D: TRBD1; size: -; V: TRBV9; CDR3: CASSVAPGQRNTEAFF; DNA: TGTGCCAGCAGCGTAGCTCCGGGACAGCGGAACACTGAAGCTTTCTTT
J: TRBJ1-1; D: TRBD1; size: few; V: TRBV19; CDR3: CASSIDPRGSGEAFF; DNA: TGTGCCAGTAGTATAGACCCCAGGGGGAGCGGTGAAGCTTTCTTT
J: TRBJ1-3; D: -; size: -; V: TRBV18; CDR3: CASSPKVQPYLFILAKTGHTIYF; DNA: TGTGCCAGCTCACCTAAAGTGCAACCGTACCTTTTTATTCTGGCGAAAACGGGTCACACCATATATTTT
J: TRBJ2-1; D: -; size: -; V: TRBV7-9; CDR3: CASSLRTPSSYNEQFF; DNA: TGTGCCAGCAGCTTAAGGACACCGAGCTCCTACAATGAGCAGTTCTTC
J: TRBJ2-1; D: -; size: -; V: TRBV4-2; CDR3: CATSEGGGNNEQFF; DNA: TGTGCCACTTCCGAGGGAGGGGGAAACAATGAGCAGTTCTTC
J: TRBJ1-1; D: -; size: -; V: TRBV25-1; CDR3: CASGKRTEAFF; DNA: TGTGCCAGTGGGAAGCGGACTGAAGCTTTCTTT
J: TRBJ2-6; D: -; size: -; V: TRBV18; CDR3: CASSPPPRPSGANVLTF; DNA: TGTGCCAGCTCACCACCGCCTAGGCCCTCTGGGGCCAACGTCCTGACTTTC
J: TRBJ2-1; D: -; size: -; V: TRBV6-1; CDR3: CASSEVVGRGLSYNEQFF; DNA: TGTGCCAGCAGTGAAGTCGTGGGTAGGGGTTTGTCCTACAATGAGCAGTTCTTC
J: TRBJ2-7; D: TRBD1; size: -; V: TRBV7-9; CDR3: CASSDPGTGTYEQYF; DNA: TGTGCCAGCAGCGATCCCGGGACAGGGACGTACGAGCAGTACTTC
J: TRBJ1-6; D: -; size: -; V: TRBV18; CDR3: CASSPAQIVSPLHF; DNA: TGTGCCAGCTCACCAGCCCAGATCGTGTCACCCCTCCACTTT